This record concerns one T cell receptor beta chain sequence. As yet, its antigen is unknown. For the second PCR, which ran for about 7 to 11 cycles, a sample-barcoded 5' primer and a J-beta primer mix were used. TCRdb re-derived calls from the 5' RACE reads in MiXCR, one entry per CDR3 protein. The sample contains 1.2 million to 1.5 million distinct CDR3 sequences, 55% to 75% of which appear only once. This entry is derived from a study of blood T cells in healthy people across ages. Overall study findings and caveats: A roughly linear age-dependent decrease characterized TCR beta diversity per million T cells.

The V and J ends lost 5 bases and 3 bases, in that order; junction bases with no gene match: 3. In germline, CDR1 is MNHEY, CDR2 SMNVEV (reference sequence). This CDR3 is 16 amino acids long. This clonotype originated in a man aged 18 to 29 in good health. Sequencing was done on a sample of blood. This chain uses TRBV27 with TRBJ2-1; 14 positions agree with TRBD2. The CDR3 here is CASSRLAGGVYNEQFF. The DNA of the CDR3 is TGTGCCAGCAGTCGACTAGCGGGAGGGGTCTACAATGAGCAGTTCTTC.